This T cell receptor beta chain originates from a study of CD8 T cells in Susac syndrome. Study-level background: Intravenous immunoglobulin alone or corticosteroids were being given to patients with Susac syndrome at blood draw, unless they were therapy-naive.

After extraction with the RNeasy kit, roughly 0.45 to 1 ug of the RNA was reverse transcribed using random hexamers. Across 54 Vbeta and 13 Jbeta, immunoSEQ multiplex PCR amplified TCR beta CDR3. MiXCR, run by TCRdb on the immunoSEQ multiplex PCR reads, gives a single entry per CDR3 protein. The repertoire has about 240,000 distinct CDR3 sequences, 90% to 96% of them found once; the top ten carry about 0.095%. Negative isolation was applied to CD8+ and CD4+ T cells, and FACS enrichment was applied to TEMRA cells. Trimming shortened V by 6 bases and J by 4 bases, and 15 bases separated the two germline ends. CDR3 length: 14 residues. Per the germline V gene, CDR1 is MDHEN and CDR2 is SYDVKM.

The chain carries TRBV28 and TRBJ1-2; D is perhaps TRBD1 (5 bases). What was sequenced was CD4+ T cells from PBMCs. The receptor was derived from a human donor with Susac syndrome. Written as DNA, the CDR3 is TGTGCCAGCAGCCCAGTGCGGGGGATCTATGGCTACACCTTC. This encodes CASSPVRGIYGYTF.